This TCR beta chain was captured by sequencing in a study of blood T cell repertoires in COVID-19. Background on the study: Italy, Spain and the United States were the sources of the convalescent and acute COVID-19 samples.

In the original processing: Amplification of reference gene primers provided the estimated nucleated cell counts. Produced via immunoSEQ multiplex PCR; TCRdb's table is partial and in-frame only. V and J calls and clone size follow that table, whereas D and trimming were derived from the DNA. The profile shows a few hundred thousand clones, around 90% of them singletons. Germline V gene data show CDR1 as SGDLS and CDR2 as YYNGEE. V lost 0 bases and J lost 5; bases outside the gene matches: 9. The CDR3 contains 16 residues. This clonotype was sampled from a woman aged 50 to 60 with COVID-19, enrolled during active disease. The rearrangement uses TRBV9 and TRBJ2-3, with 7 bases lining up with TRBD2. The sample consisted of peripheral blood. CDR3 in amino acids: CASSVAGLGGRDTQYF. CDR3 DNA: TGTGCCAGCAGCGTAGCAGGACTAGGAGGTAGAGATACGCAGTATTTT. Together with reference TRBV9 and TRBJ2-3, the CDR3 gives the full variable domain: DSGVTQTPKHLITATGQRVTLRCSPRSGDLSVYWYQQSLDQGLQFLIQYYNGEERAKGNILERFSAQQFPDLHSELNLSSLELGDSALYFCASSVAGLGGRDTQYFGPGTRLTVL.